Included here is one TCR beta chain sequence, with context. Its target is unknown. The sample is drawn from a study of vaccination and CD4 T cells after COVID-19. As for the study in general: Investigators took post-vaccine samples a median about 65 days after dose two, within a range of 14 to 241. As a positive control, some control cultures were given a CEFX pool, while others were given an HIV-1 Nef pool or no peptide.

Cultured CD4+ T cell DNA was sequenced using the Oncomine TCR Beta short-read assay. Using its own MiXCR run on the PCR reads, TCRdb lists one record per CDR3 protein. The table lists roughly 14,000 distinct CDR3 sequences, more than 65% of them singletons, with 15% to 20% in the top ten. Treatment noted: roughly 10-day PBMC culture with coronavirus spike peptide pools or control peptides (ViraFEST assay). The V and J ends lost 7 bases and 9 bases, in that order; junction bases with no gene match: 11. This CDR3 has 14 amino acids. Per the germline V gene, CDR1 is MNHEY and CDR2 is SVGEGT. The chain couples TRBV6-2 or TRBV6-3 to TRBJ2-7; the match to TRBD1 covers 11 bases. Sequencing was done on a sample of CD4+ T cells from blood, cultured in vitro. This clonotype was obtained from a human donor who had recovered from COVID-19. The CDR3 loop reads CASTMDRGLGGQYF. DNA of the CDR3: TGTGCCAGCACAATGGACAGGGGGCTCGGAGGGCAGTACTTC.